This entry lists 32 T cell receptor beta chains sequenced from one sample in a study of blood T cell repertoires in COVID-19. Here immunoSEQ multiplex PCR was the method, and the copy in TCRdb shows in-frame clones only, minus some. The top ten hold roughly 2.6% of the sample, which has about 320,000 clones, 90% seen once. Sequencing was carried out using PBMCs or T cells enriched from blood (not recorded which). These receptors originate from a man aged 55 to 69 who had recovered from COVID-19.

This chain connects TRBV4-2 to TRBJ2-4, with TRBD2 matching over 9 bases. V lost 1 base and J lost 2; bases outside the gene matches: 12. Germline-derived CDR1 and CDR2 are LGHNA and YNFKEQ. The CDR3 is 19 residues long. DNA for the CDR3: TGTGCCAGCAGCCAAGTAATTGCCTGGCGGGAGGGGCCCAAAAACATTCAGTACTTC. Encoded protein: CASSQVIAWREGPKNIQYF.

This clone was counted many times. The chain joins TRBV2 to TRBJ1-3, with D possibly matching TRBD1 (5 bases). V was cut by 5 bases and J by 1 base, with 15 bases left in between. CDR3 length: 16 residues. Germline values: CDR1 SNHLY, CDR2 FYNNEI. CDR3 loop: CASSFGGGKSGNTIYF. The CDR3 DNA reads TGTGCCAGCAGTTTTGGGGGGGGGAAATCTGGAAACACCATATATTTT.

This chain links TRBV18 with TRBJ2-5; perhaps TRBD2 as D (7 bases). Germline V gene data show CDR1 as KGHSH and CDR2 as LQKENI. V gave up 1 base and J gave up 4 bases, with 10 bases separating them. The CDR3 covers 14 residues. The CDR3 reads CASSPRGGGETQYF. The DNA for the CDR3 is TGTGCCAGCTCACCACGCGGGGGCGGAGAGACCCAGTACTTC.

V is TRBV28 and J is TRBJ1-5, with TRBD1 as a possible D gene (6 bases). V was cut by 6 bases and J by 5 bases, with 11 bases left in between. The germline V gene encodes CDR1 MDHEN and CDR2 SYDVKM. This CDR3 spans 13 amino acids. CDR3: CASRDRVYQPQHF. As DNA, the CDR3 is TGTGCCAGCAGGGACAGAGTCTATCAGCCCCAGCATTTT.

The chain has TRBV30 and TRBJ2-7; perhaps TRBD2 as D (6 bases). V shed 3 bases and J shed 12 bases, with 15 bases lying between them. The CDR3 has 11 amino acids. Germline CDR1 GTSNPN, CDR2 SVGIG (reference sequence). CDR3 protein: CAWSWAGRGYF. In nucleotides, the CDR3 is TGTGCCTGGAGCTGGGCGGGGCGAGGGTACTTC.

This chain joins TRBV12-5 and TRBJ2-1; 11 positions match TRBD1. J gave up 6 bases and V 5 bases, and 6 bases lay outside the gene matches. The CDR3 totals 15 residues. Germline CDR1 LGHNT, CDR2 FRNRAP. Here the CDR3 DNA reads TGTGCTAGTGGTCAAGGACAGGGGGCAGTCAATGAGCAGTTCTTC. Residues: CASGQGQGAVNEQFF.

The rearrangement uses TRBV4-3 and TRBJ1-3; D gene uncertain. The germline gives CDR1 LGHNA, CDR2 YSLEER. CDR3 length: 15 residues. Trimming took 0 bases from V and 4 from J, leaving 10 bases between them. In DNA form, the CDR3 reads TGCGCCAGCAGCCAAGATGCGGGTTTCGGAAACACCATATATTTT. It translates to CASSQDAGFGNTIYF.

This clone was counted a single time. V gene TRBV21-1 combines with J gene TRBJ2-7; TRBD1 is taken as the D call from the table, unchecked against the DNA. TRBV21-1 is tagged as a pseudogene. The CDR3 runs 17 residues. The CDR3 protein is CASSNPLVLPRSYEQYF. CDR3 DNA sequence: TGTGCCAGCAGCAACCCCTTGGTGCTACCCAGGTCCTACGAGCAGTACTTC.

The genes are TRBV27 and TRBJ2-1; 8 nucleotides agree with TRBD1. This CDR3 spans 15 amino acids. Per the germline V gene, CDR1 is MNHEY and CDR2 is SMNVEV (reference sequence). J lost 7 bases, V lost 5 bases, and 10 bases had no gene match. The CDR3 spells CASSPQGARRNEQFF. The DNA for the CDR3 is TGTGCCAGCAGTCCCCAGGGGGCGCGTAGGAATGAGCAGTTCTTC.

The CDR3 DNA follows: TGTGCCAGCAGTTCTAAGCCCCAGCATTTT. It specifies CASSSKPQHF. The chain is built from TRBV6-6 and TRBJ1-5, with D unresolved. This CDR3 is 10 amino acids long. Germline-derived CDR1 and CDR2 are MNHNY and SVGAGI (reference sequence). V was trimmed by 4 bases and J by 8 bases, leaving 3 bases between them.

This rearrangement joins TRBV6-5 to TRBJ1-6; no definite D call. Germline V gene data show CDR1 as MNHEY and CDR2 as SVGAGI. Trimming shortened V by 8 bases and J by 10 bases, and 9 bases separated the two germline ends. The CDR3 runs to 11 residues. The CDR3 DNA is TGTGCCAGCGGGCCCAGATCACCCCTCCACTTT. Its translation is CASGPRSPLHF.

The chain combines TRBV5-6 with TRBJ1-6; the D gene is possibly TRBD1 (6 bases). V lost 2 bases to trimming and J lost 6 bases, with 15 bases between them. This CDR3 has 16 residues. Germline V gene lookup returns CDR1 SGHDT and CDR2 YYEEEE. The CDR3 region is CASSFLQGFGNSPLHF. CDR3 bases: TGTGCCAGCAGCTTCTTGCAGGGGTTCGGTAATTCACCCCTCCACTTT. The variable domain in full, completed from reference TRBV5-6 and TRBJ1-6, reads DAGVTQSPTHLIKTRGQQVTLRCSPKSGHDTVSWYQQALGQGPQFIFQYYEEEERQRGNFPDRFSGHQFPNYSSELNVNALLLGDSALYLCASSFLQGFGNSPLHFGNGTRLTVT.

The table lists this clone with a few counts. The genes are TRBV19 and TRBJ2-7, with D possibly matching TRBD2 (6 bases). Germline CDR1 reads LNHDA; CDR2 reads SQIVND (reference sequence). The length of the CDR3 is 13 residues. V lost 7 bases to trimming and J lost 7 bases, with 17 bases between them. The CDR3 protein is CASKVSGPGEQYF. CDR3 sequence (DNA): TGTGCCAGTAAGGTTAGCGGACCTGGGGAGCAGTACTTC.

The V and J genes are TRBV4-2 and TRBJ1-2; a possible D gene is TRBD1 (5 bases). Germline V gene sequence: CDR1 LGHNA, CDR2 YNFKEQ. V lost 0 bases and J lost 4, with 6 bases in between. The CDR3 contains 13 residues. The CDR3 reads CASSQEDTYGYTF. The CDR3 region has the DNA TGTGCCAGCAGCCAAGAGGACACCTATGGCTACACCTTC.

The gene calls are TRBV5-4 and TRBJ2-1; the match to TRBD1 covers 9 bases. J gave up 9 bases and V 4 bases, and 8 bases lay outside the gene matches. Germline CDR1 and CDR2: SGHNT and YYREEE (reference sequence). There are 14 residues in the CDR3. CDR3 loop: CASSRDREWGEQFF. The CDR3 DNA reads TGTGCCAGCAGCCGGGACAGGGAATGGGGTGAGCAGTTCTTC.

The J gene is TRBJ2-1, the V gene TRBV9; D might be TRBD1 (7 bases). Germline V gene lookup returns CDR1 SGDLS and CDR2 YYNGEE. The CDR3 covers 15 residues. Trimming pared 3 bases from V and 9 bases from J, leaving 19 bases between. For the CDR3, the DNA is TGTGCCAGCAGCGGAGGAGGGGGCGACGGGAGTGAGCAGTTCTTC. It specifies CASSGGGGDGSEQFF.

The chain couples TRBV15 to TRBJ1-5, with D unclear. Germline loops: CDR1 LNHNV, CDR2 YYDKDF (reference sequence). The CDR3 loop spans 15 amino acids. The germline V and J ends were trimmed by 0 bases and 7 bases, with 13 bases remaining between them. DNA for the CDR3: TGTGCCACCAGCAGAGACCGCGGGATCGGACAGCCCCAGCATTTT. It codes for CATSRDRGIGQPQHF.

The chain carries TRBV29-1 and TRBJ2-3; a possible D gene is TRBD2 (6 bases). V shed 4 bases and J shed 2 bases, with 13 bases lying between them. This CDR3 spans 14 amino acids. CDR1 and CDR2 from the germline V gene are SQVTM and ANQGSEA. The CDR3 sequence is CSVALARITDTQYF. As DNA, the CDR3 is TGCAGCGTTGCACTAGCAAGAATCACAGATACGCAGTATTTT.

The chain is built from TRBV15 and TRBJ2-3; no firm D call. V lost 2 bases to trimming and J lost 2 bases, with 8 bases between them. CDR3 length: 14 amino acids. The germline V gene has CDR1 LNHNV and CDR2 YYDKDF (reference sequence). The CDR3, as DNA: TGTGCCACCAGCAGACTTGCGGTCACAGATACGCAGTATTTT. This translates into CATSRLAVTDTQYF.

The count of this clone is one. This chain joins TRBV5-1 and TRBJ1-6; D might be TRBD1 (5 bases). The CDR3 is made up of 14 amino acids. Trimming cost V 0 bases and J 9 bases, with 10 bases left between them. The V gene's germline CDR1 is SGHRS and CDR2 YFSETQ. CDR3 sequence: CASSLAGLTSPLHF. DNA for the CDR3: TGCGCCAGCAGCTTGGCAGGGTTAACTTCACCCCTCCACTTT.

V and J are TRBV5-1 and TRBJ1-4; no clear D. V gave up 4 bases and J gave up 10 bases, with 14 bases separating them. Germline V lookup: CDR1 SGHRS, CDR2 YFSETQ. CDR3 length equals 13 residues. The CDR3 protein is CASSPDREGKLFF. The CDR3 coding sequence is TGCGCCAGCAGCCCGGACCGGGAGGGAAAACTGTTTTTT. Full variable domain (missing parts from reference TRBV5-1 and TRBJ1-4): KAGVTQTPRYLIKTRGQQVTLSCSPISGHRSVSWYQQTPGQGLQFLFEYFSETQRNKGNFPGRFSGRQFSNSRSEMNVSTLELGDSALYLCASSPDREGKLFFGSGTQLSVL.

This rearrangement joins TRBV13 to TRBJ2-1, with 7 bases lining up with TRBD1. The V segment lost 7 bases and the J segment 8 bases; nucleotides outside the gene matches: 5. Germline V gene sequence: CDR1 PRHDT, CDR2 FYEKMQ (reference sequence). CDR3 length: 12 amino acids. The CDR3 DNA reads TGTGCCAGCAACAGGGGCAGCGATGAGCAGTTCTTC. Its translation: CASNRGSDEQFF.

This chain links TRBV7-9 with TRBJ1-2, with TRBD1 matching 8 bases. Per the germline V gene, CDR1 is SEHNR and CDR2 is FQNEAQ (reference sequence). The CDR3 length is 14 residues. Unmatched junction bases numbered 9, after V lost 5 bases and J lost 7 bases. The CDR3 DNA sequence: TGTGCCAGCAGCCCCAGGACAGGGTTGGGTGGCTACACCTTC. Amino acids: CASSPRTGLGGYTF.

The J gene is TRBJ2-1, the V gene TRBV19; D is perhaps TRBD2 (6 bases). The CDR3 length is 16 residues. Between the trimmed V and J ends, which lost 5 bases and 0 bases, there was a span of 14 bases. Germline V gene lookup returns CDR1 LNHDA and CDR2 SQIVND (reference sequence). DNA for the CDR3: TGTGCCAGTAGTTTTCGTGGAGGGAGCTCCTACAATGAGCAGTTCTTC. Protein sequence: CASSFRGGSSYNEQFF.

CDR3 sequence reads: CASSLGGSGSYEQYF. The CDR3 DNA reads TGTGCCAGCAGCTTAGGTGGTAGCGGGAGTTACGAGCAGTACTTC. The rearrangement joins TRBV7-2 to TRBJ2-7, with 9 bases that match TRBD2. Germline lookup yields CDR1 SGHTA and CDR2 FQGNSA. Trimming took 1 base from V and 4 from J; bases not matched to a gene: 5. The CDR3 loop spans 15 amino acids. Using reference TRBV7-2 and TRBJ2-7 for the parts outside the CDR3, the full variable domain is GAGVSQSPSNKVTEKGKDVELRCDPISGHTALYWYRQSLGQGLEFLIYFQGNSAPDKSGLPSDRFSAERTGGSVSTLTIQRTQQEDSAVYLCASSLGGSGSYEQYFGPGTRLTVT.

The genes are TRBV7-2 and TRBJ2-3; maybe TRBD2 (7 bases). Germline-derived CDR1 and CDR2 are SGHTA and FQGNSA. The CDR3 sequence is 12 residues long. With 2 bases removed from V and 14 bases from J, the gap between germline ends came to 14 bases. The CDR3 region is CASSLRGGDTYF. As DNA, the CDR3 is TGTGCCAGCAGCTTACGTGGGGGGGACACGTATTTT.

The genes are TRBV4-2 and TRBJ1-1, with 10 bases aligning to TRBD1. The germline CDR1 and CDR2 sequences are LGHNA and YNFKEQ. The CDR3 contains 17 residues. The ends lost 4 bases at V and 5 bases at J; junction bases unmatched: 13. The CDR3 spells CASSPHIQGQGRTEAFF. The CDR3 bases are TGTGCCAGCAGCCCCCACATTCAGGGACAGGGGAGGACTGAAGCTTTCTTT.

The chain uses TRBV6-1 and TRBJ2-2; possibly TRBD1 for D (5 bases). The CDR3 extends over 13 amino acids. Per germline, CDR1 MNHNS and CDR2 SASEGT. The germline V and J ends were trimmed by 3 bases and 6 bases, with 8 bases remaining between them. The DNA for the CDR3 is TGTGCCAGCAGTGACAGGGCCCCCGGGGAGCTGTTTTTT. Translating it yields CASSDRAPGELFF.

DNA of the CDR3: TGTGCCAGCAGCCAAGGACAACTTAATCAGCCCCAGCATTTT. Translating gives CASSQGQLNQPQHF. The chain links TRBV5-6 to TRBJ1-5; D may be TRBD1 (5 bases). CDR3 size: 14 residues. In germline, CDR1 is SGHDT, CDR2 YYEEEE. V gave up 4 bases and J gave up 4 bases, with 12 bases separating them.

This chain connects TRBV7-2 to TRBJ2-1; 7 positions match TRBD2. Germline CDR1 is SGHTA and CDR2 is FQGNSA. V lost 0 bases and J lost 2; bases outside the gene matches: 4. The CDR3 is 16 residues long. CDR3 protein: CASSLAGGGTYNEQFF. CDR3 nucleotide sequence: TGTGCCAGCAGCTTAGCGGGCGGGGGAACCTACAATGAGCAGTTCTTC.

V gene TRBV19 combines with J gene TRBJ1-2; TRBD1 might be the D (5 bases). CDR3 length equals 14 residues. Per germline, CDR1 LNHDA and CDR2 SQIVND (reference sequence). V dropped 4 bases and J dropped 4 bases, with 13 bases sitting between them. CDR3: CASSSRPGGYGYTF. Here the CDR3 DNA reads TGTGCCAGTAGTAGCCGACCGGGGGGCTATGGCTACACCTTC. The full variable domain, its missing parts supplied by reference TRBV19 and TRBJ1-2, is DGGITQSPKYLFRKEGQNVTLSCEQNLNHDAMYWYRQDPGQGLRLIYYSQIVNDFQKGDIAEGYSVSREKKESFPLTVTSAQKNPTAFYLCASSSRPGGYGYTFGSGTRLTVV.

The chain employs TRBV29-1 and TRBJ1-2, with D possibly TRBD1 on 5 matching bases. The CDR3 spans 14 residues. Germline CDR1 reads SQVTM; CDR2 reads ANQGSEA. Trimming pared 1 base from V and 4 bases from J, leaving 13 bases between. The DNA of the CDR3 is TGCAGCGTTGAAGGGGGGGGACCCACCTATGGCTACACCTTC. Translated: CSVEGGGPTYGYTF.